This TCR beta chain was recorded in a study of T cell responses to AZD1222 COVID-19 vaccine. For the study at large: Whether given at about 4 or about 12 weeks, second doses were pooled. Study-wide results and caveats: Clonal diversity was possibly underestimated, and white British individuals and females predominated among donors. In the spike-specific TCR repertoire, nearly half reportedly target unmutated variant regions. Sampled repertoires all dated from after the peak T cell response.

The CDR3 has 13 residues. V lost 4 bases and J 5 bases, leaving 13 bases between the germline ends. Germline-derived CDR1 and CDR2 are SGHRS and YFSETQ. Some clones are missing from TCRdb's copy, which holds only in-frame ones; the method was immunoSEQ multiplex PCR. The top ten clones hold about 3% of a sample with 130,000 or so clones, more than 85% of them seen once. In regard to this clone: Its target is unknown.

The receptor comes from an adult in good health. Here the sequenced sample was peripheral blood, taken on day 0 of AZD1222 vaccination. This chain joins TRBV5-1 and TRBJ2-7; D gene ambiguous. CDR3 coding DNA: TGCGCCAGCAGCATGCCATCGAAGGACGAGCAGTACTTC. Translating gives CASSMPSKDEQYF.